This TCR beta chain was sequenced during a study of Graves' ophthalmopathy and Graves' hyperthyroidism (dated by TCRdb to 2017 to 2018). A note on the overall study: A patient counted as having stable hyperthyroidism if there was no progression to ophthalmopathy within 18 months of follow-up. The study used signatures of the TCR beta repertoire to tell Graves' ophthalmopathy apart from Graves' hyperthyroidism and to predict which patients would progress to ophthalmopathy. In total, 135 blood samples were TCR-sequenced: fewer than 50 ophthalmopathy, some 75 hyperthyroidism and approximately 17 hyperthyroidism-to-ophthalmopathy patients. To explore V-J signatures that separate ophthalmopathy from hyperthyroidism, a discovery set of around 97 patients was enrolled, consisting of about 45 with ophthalmopathy and around 57 with stable hyperthyroidism. For independent validation, a separate cohort was made up of 18 hyperthyroidism patients plus 17 patients who later progressed from hyperthyroidism to ophthalmopathy. T-cell repertoires of thyroid tissue and blood were compared in more than five hyperthyroidism patients. Following sample collection, hyperthyroidism patients were given methimazole at a starting dose of 30 mg daily, and ophthalmopathy patients were given high-dose intravenous methylprednisolone. Study-wide findings and limitations: Most of the expanded thyroid clonotypes with a frequency above 0.001 were also detected in blood, and it was suggested that the thyroid immune response may be reflected by blood repertoires. The 13-signature model separated ophthalmopathy from stable hyperthyroidism with roughly 88% sensitivity and 81.08% specificity in cross-validation, and 80%/75% in the test set. In validation, the model predicted ophthalmopathy progression with roughly 68% sensitivity and roughly 78% specificity; some 13 predicted patients were CT-confirmed with GO in a median of about 6.1 months. Sample size was not statistically predetermined, and group allocation was not concealed from the investigators.

A remark on this clonotype: Its antigen remains unidentified. No qualities accompany the bases; no much larger clone lies one base away.

For repertoire sequencing, TCR beta CDR3 regions were amplified from RNA transcripts. The first round was an RT-PCR using HTBI primers with the Qiagen OneStep RT-PCR kit, and this first round was followed by a second-round multiplex PCR, then size selection and purification. Libraries were sequenced on an Illumina HiSeq2000 using paired-end 100 bp reads. Concerning the study's data processing: SOAPnuke was used to process the reads, removing any read that contained adapters or uncalled bases, had a mean Phred below 15, or lacked an exact match to the constant primer or identifier. High-quality paired reads were merged with COPE v1.2.5. Each unique nucleotide sequence was treated as a clonotype, and MiTCR v1.1 was used to align the clonotypes to the IMGT TRB V, D and J references. The analysis was limited to V-J combinations with a frequency above 0.0001, which together covered roughly 99% of repertoires. For each V-J combination, a TCR clonal expansion and chaos score was defined as F50 clonal expansion divided by the chaos observed in the TCRdist matrix. Welch's t-statistics and random forest were used to reduce features to 13 V-J combinations, which were fed into a naive Bayes classifier. Thyroid-blood repertoire similarity was quantified with the Morisita-Horn index. TCRdb trimmed the raw reads at Q25, called clones with MiXCR and kept productive beta chains. Rows with one shared CDR3 protein collapse into an entry with the most common genes and DNA. These V and J calls derive from TCRdb rather than the authors' analysis. The sample includes over a million distinct CDR3 sequences, with approximately 35% observed a single time. The leading ten clones occupy around 10% of the sample.

Patients with hyperthyroidism were aged 18 to 65 years, had been newly diagnosed, and had a disease duration of less than 2 months. Patients with other autoimmune diseases, uncontrolled infections, pregnancy or lactation were excluded. Diagnosis was based on clinical symptoms, serum thyroxine, TRAb, thyroid ultrasound and orbital computed tomography. Trizol reagent was used to extract the total RNA, and its quality was then checked on an Agilent 2100 Bioanalyzer. Unmatched junction bases come to 6, with V trimmed by 4 bases and J by 4 bases. Counted from cysteine to phenylalanine, this CDR3 has 15 amino acids. Of the read, only the CDR3 DNA is kept; its 45 bases are in frame from base 1.

The rearranged segments are TRBV12-3 or TRBV12-4 and TRBJ2-5; TRBD1 fits 10 bases in the junction. The clonotype comes from an adult man with Graves' hyperthyroidism. Sequencing was performed on peripheral blood or thyroid tissue (not recorded which). The CDR3 corresponds to CASSYRQGAVETQYF. In nucleotides, the sequence is TGTGCCAGCAGTTACCGACAGGGGGCCGTAGAGACCCAGTACTTC.